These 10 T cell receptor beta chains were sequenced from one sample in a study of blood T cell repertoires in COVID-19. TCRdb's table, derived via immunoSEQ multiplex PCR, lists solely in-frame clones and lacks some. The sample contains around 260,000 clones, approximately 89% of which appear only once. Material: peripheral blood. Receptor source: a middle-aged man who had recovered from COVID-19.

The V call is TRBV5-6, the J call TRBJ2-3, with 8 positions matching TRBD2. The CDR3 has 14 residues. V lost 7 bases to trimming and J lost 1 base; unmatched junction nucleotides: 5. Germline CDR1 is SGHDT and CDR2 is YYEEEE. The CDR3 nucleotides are TGTGCCAGCCGAACTAGCGGACGCACAGATACGCAGTATTTT. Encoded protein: CASRTSGRTDTQYF.

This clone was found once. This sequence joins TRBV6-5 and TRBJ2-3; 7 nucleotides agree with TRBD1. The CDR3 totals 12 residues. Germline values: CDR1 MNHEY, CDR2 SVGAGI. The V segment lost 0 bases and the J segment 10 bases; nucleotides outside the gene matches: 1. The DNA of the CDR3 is TGTGCCAGCAGTTACTCGGGACAGTCGCAGTATTTT. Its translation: CASSYSGQSQYF.

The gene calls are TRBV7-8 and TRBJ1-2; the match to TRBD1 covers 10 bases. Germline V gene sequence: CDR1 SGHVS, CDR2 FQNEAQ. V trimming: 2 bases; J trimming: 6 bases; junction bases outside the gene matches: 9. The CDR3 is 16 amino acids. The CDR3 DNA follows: TGTGCCAGCAGCTTAACCTGGGACAGGGGAACTAATGGCTACACCTTC. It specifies CASSLTWDRGTNGYTF.

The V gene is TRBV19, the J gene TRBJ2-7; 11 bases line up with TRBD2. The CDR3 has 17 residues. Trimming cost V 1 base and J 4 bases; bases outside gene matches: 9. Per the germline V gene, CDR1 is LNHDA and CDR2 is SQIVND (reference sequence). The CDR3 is CASSIASASGRRYEQYF. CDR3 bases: TGTGCCAGTAGTATAGCCTCGGCTAGCGGGAGGAGATACGAGCAGTACTTC.

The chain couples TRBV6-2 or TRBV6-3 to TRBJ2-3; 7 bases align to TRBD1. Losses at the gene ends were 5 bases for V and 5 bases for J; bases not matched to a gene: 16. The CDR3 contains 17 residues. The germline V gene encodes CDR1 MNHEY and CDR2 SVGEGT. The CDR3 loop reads CASSNPRVTGPGDTQYF. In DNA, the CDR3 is TGTGCCAGCAGTAACCCACGAGTGACAGGGCCAGGAGATACGCAGTATTTT.

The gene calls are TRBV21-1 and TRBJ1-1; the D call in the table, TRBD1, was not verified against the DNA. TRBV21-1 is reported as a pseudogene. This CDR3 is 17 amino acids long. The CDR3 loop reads CASSNSRQGVLGTEAFF. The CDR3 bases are TGTGCCAGCAGCAATTCACGGCAGGGGGTATTGGGCACTGAAGCTTTCTTT.

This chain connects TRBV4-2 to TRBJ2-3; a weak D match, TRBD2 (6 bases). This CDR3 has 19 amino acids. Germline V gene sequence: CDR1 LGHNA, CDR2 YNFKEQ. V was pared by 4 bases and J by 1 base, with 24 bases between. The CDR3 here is CASSPGLAGMGLGTDTQYF. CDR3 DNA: TGTGCCAGCAGCCCTGGGCTGGCGGGGATGGGATTGGGCACAGATACGCAGTATTTT.

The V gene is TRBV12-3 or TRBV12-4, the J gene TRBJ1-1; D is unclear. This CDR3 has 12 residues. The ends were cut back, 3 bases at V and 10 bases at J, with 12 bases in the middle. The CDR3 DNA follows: TGTGCCAGCAGTTTCCGGGTCCCCGGAGCTTTCTTT. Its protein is CASSFRVPGAFF.

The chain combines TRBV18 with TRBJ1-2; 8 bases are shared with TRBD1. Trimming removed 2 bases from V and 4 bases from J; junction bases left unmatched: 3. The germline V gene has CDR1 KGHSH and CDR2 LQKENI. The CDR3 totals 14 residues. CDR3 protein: CASSPTDRVYGYTF. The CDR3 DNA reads TGTGCCAGCTCACCAACGGACAGGGTCTATGGCTACACCTTC.

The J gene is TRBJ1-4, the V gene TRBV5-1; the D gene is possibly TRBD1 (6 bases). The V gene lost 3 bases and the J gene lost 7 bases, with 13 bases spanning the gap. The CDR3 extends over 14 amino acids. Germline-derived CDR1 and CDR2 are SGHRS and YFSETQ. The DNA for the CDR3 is TGCGCCAGCAGCTCTGGACAGTGGGGTGAAAAACTGTTTTTT. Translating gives CASSSGQWGEKLFF.